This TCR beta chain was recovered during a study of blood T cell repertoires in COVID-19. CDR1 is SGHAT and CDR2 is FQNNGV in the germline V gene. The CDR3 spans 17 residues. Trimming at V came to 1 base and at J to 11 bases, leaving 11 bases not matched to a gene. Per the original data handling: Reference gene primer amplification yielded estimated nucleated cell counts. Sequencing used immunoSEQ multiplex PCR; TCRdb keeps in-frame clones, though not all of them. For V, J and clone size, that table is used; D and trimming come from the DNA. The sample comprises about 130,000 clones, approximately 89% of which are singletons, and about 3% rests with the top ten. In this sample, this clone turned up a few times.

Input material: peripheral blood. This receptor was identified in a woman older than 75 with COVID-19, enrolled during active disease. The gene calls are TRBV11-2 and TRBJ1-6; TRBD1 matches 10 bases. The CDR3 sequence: CASSLALQTGGLTPLHF. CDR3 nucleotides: TGTGCCAGCAGCTTAGCCCTACAGACAGGGGGCCTCACACCCCTCCACTTT. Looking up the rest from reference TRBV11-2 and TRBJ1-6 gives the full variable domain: EAGVAQSPRYKIIEKRQSVAFWCNPISGHATLYWYQQILGQGPKLLIQFQNNGVVDDSQLPKDRFSAERLKGVDSTLKIQPAKLEDSAVYLCASSLALQTGGLTPLHFGNGTRLTVT.